The clone carrying this T cell receptor (beta chain) was recorded at least ten times. Its target is unknown. These data originate in a study of T-cell reconstitution after alpha-beta-depleted transplantation in children. The CDR3 is 18 amino acids. The germline V gene has CDR1 MNHEY and CDR2 SVGAGI. After removal of 0 bases from V and 2 bases from J, the junction contained 10 bases not matched to a gene. Broader study findings: There were some patients whose high TCRbeta diversity at day 60 came from surviving recipient T cells and thymic progenitors. About two months after transplant, alpha-beta T cells reportedly came from several hundred expanded graft clones. Newly made T cells mostly supplied T-cell counts and diversity one year after transplant.

Unique molecular identifiers were incorporated into the prepared TCRbeta library. TCRdb processed the PCR reads anew with MiXCR; each CDR3 protein has one entry. Here the sample spans about 300,000 distinct CDR3 sequences, over 7.5% being singletons. J is TRBJ2-3 and V is TRBV6-5, with 8 positions matching TRBD1. Source: peripheral blood, taken 360 days after TCRalphabeta/CD19-depleted stem cell transplant. The source of this sequence is a female patient aged 2-9 years who had a stem cell transplant for Fanconi anemia, so the T cells may come from the graft donor. The CDR3: CASSYSITGGDSTDTQYF. CDR3 coding DNA: TGTGCCAGCAGTTACTCGATTACAGGGGGTGACTCCACAGATACGCAGTATTTT.